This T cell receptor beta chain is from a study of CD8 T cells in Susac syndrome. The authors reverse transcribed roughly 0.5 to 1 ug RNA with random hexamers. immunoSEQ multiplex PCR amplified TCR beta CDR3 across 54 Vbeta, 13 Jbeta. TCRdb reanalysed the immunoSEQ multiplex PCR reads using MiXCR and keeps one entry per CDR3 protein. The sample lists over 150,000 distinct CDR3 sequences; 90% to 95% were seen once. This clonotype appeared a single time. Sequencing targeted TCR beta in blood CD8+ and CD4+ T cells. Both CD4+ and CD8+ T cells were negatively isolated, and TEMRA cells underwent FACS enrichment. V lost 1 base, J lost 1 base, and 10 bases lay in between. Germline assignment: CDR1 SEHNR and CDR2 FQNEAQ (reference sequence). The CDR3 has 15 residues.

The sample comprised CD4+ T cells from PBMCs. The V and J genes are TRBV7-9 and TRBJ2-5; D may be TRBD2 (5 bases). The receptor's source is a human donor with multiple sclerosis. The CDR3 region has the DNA TGTGCCAGCAGCTTAGTTGGAGGCTCCCAAGAGACCCAGTACTTC. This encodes CASSLVGGSQETQYF.